Presented here are 7 T cell receptor beta chains from one specimen sequenced in a study of OX40 agonist ivuxolimab in advanced cancers. Profiled with immunoSEQ multiplex PCR; TCRdb holds only in-frame clones, not every one. The sample has 40,000 or so clones, 75% to 90% seen once. Sequenced material: CD4+ or CD8+ T cells sorted from blood, taken in a trial of the OX40 agonist ivuxolimab. These receptors all come from an adult with an advanced solid tumor such as melanoma, head and neck, liver or kidney cancer.

The chain combines TRBV7-3 with TRBJ1-1; 7 bases are shared with TRBD1. J was trimmed by 5 bases and V by 5 bases; bases with no gene match: 5. Germline V gene data show CDR1 as SGHTA and CDR2 as FQGTGA. The CDR3 covers 13 residues. The CDR3 loop is CASSQTGRTEAFF. DNA for the CDR3: TGTGCCAGCAGCCAGACAGGGCGGACTGAAGCTTTCTTT.

The CDR3 region is CASSLYYEQYF. Here the CDR3 DNA reads TGTGCCAGCAGCCTTTACTACGAGCAGTACTTC. The chain couples TRBV5-8 to TRBJ2-7, with D hard to call. The CDR3 covers 11 residues. In germline, CDR1 is SGHTS, CDR2 YDEGEE. V was trimmed by 4 bases and J by 3 bases, leaving 5 bases between them.

The chain joins TRBV5-5 to TRBJ2-5; no clear D gene. CDR1 is SGHKS and CDR2 is YYEKEE in the germline V gene (reference sequence). This CDR3 comprises 15 residues. V lost 0 bases, J lost 3 bases, and 12 bases lay in between. The CDR3 loop is CASSLATGKEETQYF. The CDR3 coding sequence is TGTGCCAGCAGCTTGGCCACGGGCAAAGAAGAGACCCAGTACTTC. The variable domain in full, with the rest retrieved from reference TRBV5-5 and TRBJ2-5, is DAGVTQSPTHLIKTRGQQVTLRCSPISGHKSVSWYQQVLGQGPQFIFQYYEKEERGRGNFPDRFSARQFPNYSSELNVNALLLGDSALYLCASSLATGKEETQYFGPGTRLLVL.

This clone has just one count. Other DNA sequences in this specimen translate into the identical CDR3. The genes are TRBV5-4 and TRBJ2-7, with TRBD2 matching 10 bases. Germline loops: CDR1 SGHNT, CDR2 YYREEE (reference sequence). The trim removed 4 bases at V and 0 bases at J, leaving 7 bases unmatched. The CDR3 has 16 residues. CDR3 coding DNA: TGTGCCAGCAGCGACGCGGCTAGCGGGAGCTCCTACGAGCAGTACTTC. Encoded protein: CASSDAASGSSYEQYF.

The rearrangement joins TRBV7-9 to TRBJ1-1, with unresolved D. The V gene's germline CDR1 is SEHNR and CDR2 FQNEAQ (reference sequence). This CDR3 is built from 14 residues. Between the trimmed V and J ends, which lost 4 bases and 1 base, there was a span of 10 bases. DNA of the CDR3: TGTGCCAGCAGCTCCTTGGGCGGGAACACTGAAGCTTTCTTT. Protein: CASSSLGGNTEAFF.

The chain carries TRBV5-4 and TRBJ2-2; D perhaps matches TRBD2 (6 bases). Germline loops: CDR1 SGHNT, CDR2 YYREEE (reference sequence). V was cut by 4 bases and J by 0 bases, with 13 bases left in between. CDR3 length: 16 residues. CDR3 protein: CASSPRDFANTGELFF. The CDR3 nucleotides read TGTGCCAGCAGCCCACGGGACTTCGCGAACACCGGGGAGCTGTTTTTT.

This chain joins TRBV6-1 and TRBJ2-7, with 7 nucleotides matching TRBD2. Germline V gene data show CDR1 as MNHNS and CDR2 as SASEGT. After removal of 2 bases from V and 3 bases from J, the junction contained 10 bases not matched to a gene. CDR3 length equals 16 residues. For the CDR3, the DNA is TGTGCCAGCAGTGAAAGGGCGGGGGTAGAAGGCTACGAGCAGTACTTC. As protein: CASSERAGVEGYEQYF.